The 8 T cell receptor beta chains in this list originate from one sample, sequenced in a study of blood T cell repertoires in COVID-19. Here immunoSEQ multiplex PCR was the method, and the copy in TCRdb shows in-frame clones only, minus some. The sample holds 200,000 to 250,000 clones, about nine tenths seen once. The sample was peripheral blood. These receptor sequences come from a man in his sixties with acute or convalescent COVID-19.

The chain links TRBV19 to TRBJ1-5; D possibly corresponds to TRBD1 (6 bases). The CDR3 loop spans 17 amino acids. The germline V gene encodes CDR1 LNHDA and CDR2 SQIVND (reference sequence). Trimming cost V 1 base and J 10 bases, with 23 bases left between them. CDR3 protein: CASSIGRGGRVGQPQHF. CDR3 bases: TGTGCCAGTAGTATAGGGCGCGGCGGTCGCGTGGGACAACCCCAGCATTTT.

The CDR3 nucleotides are TGTGCCAGCAGCTTAGGCGGTGTGGGTAATGAAAAACTGTTTTTT. Its protein product is CASSLGGVGNEKLFF. This sequence joins TRBV7-9 and TRBJ1-4; no firm D call. V was cut by 1 base and J by 4 bases, with 10 bases left in between. Germline assignment: CDR1 SEHNR and CDR2 FQNEAQ (reference sequence). This CDR3 is built from 15 residues.

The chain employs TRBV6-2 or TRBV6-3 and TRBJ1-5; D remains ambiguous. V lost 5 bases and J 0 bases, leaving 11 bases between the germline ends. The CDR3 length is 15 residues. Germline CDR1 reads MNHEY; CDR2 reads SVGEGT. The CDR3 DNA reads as TGTGCCAGCAGTAACCCAGGTCCTAGCAATCAGCCCCAGCATTTT. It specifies CASSNPGPSNQPQHF.

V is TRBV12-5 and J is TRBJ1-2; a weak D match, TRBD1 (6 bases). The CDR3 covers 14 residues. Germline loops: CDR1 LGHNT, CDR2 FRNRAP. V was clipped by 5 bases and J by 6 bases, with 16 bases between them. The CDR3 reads CASGPIQGRNGYTF. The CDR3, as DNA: TGTGCTAGTGGTCCTATACAGGGTCGGAATGGCTACACCTTC.

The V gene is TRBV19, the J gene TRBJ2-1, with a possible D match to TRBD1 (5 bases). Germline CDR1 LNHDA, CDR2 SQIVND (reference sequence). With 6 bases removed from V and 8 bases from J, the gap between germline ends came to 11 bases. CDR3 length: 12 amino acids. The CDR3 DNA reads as TGTGCCAGTAGCTCGACAGTGGATGAGCAGTTCTTC. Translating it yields CASSSTVDEQFF.

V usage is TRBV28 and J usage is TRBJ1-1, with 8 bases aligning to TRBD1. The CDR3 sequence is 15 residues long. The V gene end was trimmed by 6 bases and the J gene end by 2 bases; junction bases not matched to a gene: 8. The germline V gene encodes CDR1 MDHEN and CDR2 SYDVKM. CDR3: CASRQQGAQNTEAFF. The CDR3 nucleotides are TGTGCCAGCAGACAGCAGGGGGCCCAAAACACTGAAGCTTTCTTT.

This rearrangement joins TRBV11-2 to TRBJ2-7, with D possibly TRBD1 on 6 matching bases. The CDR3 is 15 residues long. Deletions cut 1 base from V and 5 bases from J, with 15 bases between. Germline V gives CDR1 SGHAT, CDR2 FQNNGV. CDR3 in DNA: TGTGCCAGCAGCTTAGGTCATGGGACAACTAACGAGCAGTACTTC. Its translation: CASSLGHGTTNEQYF.

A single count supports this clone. The CDR3 is CASSQDPQQGADEQYF. The CDR3 coding sequence is TGTGCCAGCAGCCAAGATCCCCAACAGGGGGCCGACGAGCAGTACTTC. The chain combines TRBV3-1 (or the pseudogene TRBV3-2) with TRBJ2-7, with 9 nucleotides matching TRBD1. Germline assignment: CDR1 LGHDT and CDR2 YNNKEL (reference sequence). The CDR3 runs 16 residues. J gave up 5 bases and V 0 bases, and 8 bases lay outside the gene matches.